This T cell receptor beta chain derives from a study of vaccination and CD4 T cells after COVID-19. Study in general: Cells were stimulated with overlapping spike peptide pools from SARS-CoV-2, HCoV-NL63, HCoV-OC43 and HCoV-229E.

Comment on this clonotype: Its cognate antigen is unknown.

Sequence data for DNA of cultured CD4+ T cells were generated by the Oncomine TCR Beta short-read assay. TCRdb itself ran the PCR reads through MiXCR, one entry per CDR3 protein. Among fewer than 15,000 distinct CDR3 sequences listed, roughly 50% were seen once. CDR1 and CDR2 from the germline V gene are SEHNR and FQNEAQ (reference sequence). This CDR3 spans 13 amino acids. Trimming removed 4 bases from V and 13 bases from J; junction bases left unmatched: 10. The treatment: approximately nine-day PBMC culture with coronavirus spike peptide pools or control peptides (ViraFEST assay). Every well contained around 2 million PBMCs, which were grown with approximately 9 IU/ml IL-2 and 7.5 to 10 ug/ml peptide pools.

The clonotype originates from a human donor who had recovered from COVID-19. The V and J genes are TRBV7-9 and TRBJ2-1; 7 nucleotides line up with TRBD1. The source was CD4+ T cells from blood, cultured in vitro, collected before SARS-CoV-2 vaccination. CDR3 sequence reads: CASSSRQWTGQFF. Written as DNA, the CDR3 is TGTGCCAGCAGCTCCAGGCAGTGGACAGGTCAGTTCTTC. Variable domain in full (rest from reference TRBV7-9 and TRBJ2-1): DTGVSQNPRHKITKRGQNVTFRCDPISEHNRLYWYRQTLGQGPEFLTYFQNEAQLEKSRLLSDRFSAERPKGSFSTLEIQRTEQGDSAMYLCASSSRQWTGQFFGPGTRLTVL.